Below are 19 T cell receptor beta chains sequenced from a single sample in a study of blood T cell repertoires in COVID-19. Method: immunoSEQ multiplex PCR; TCRdb's copy keeps in-frame clones and lacks some. The profile shows 250,000 to 350,000 clones, around 90% of them singletons. Sequencing was performed on peripheral blood. The receptors shown here come from a man between 18 and 35 years old with active or convalescent COVID-19.

V gene TRBV19 combines with J gene TRBJ2-7, with D possibly being TRBD1 (6 bases). The CDR3 extends over 13 amino acids. The V gene lost 5 bases and the J gene lost 1 base, with 9 bases spanning the gap. The germline V gene encodes CDR1 LNHDA and CDR2 SQIVND (reference sequence). CDR3 DNA: TGTGCCAGTAGTGGGACATTTTCCTACGAGCAGTACTTC. It specifies CASSGTFSYEQYF.

CDR3 bases: TGCGCCAGCAGCTTCGCAGAATATGGCTACACCTTC. Its translation is CASSFAEYGYTF. The chain uses TRBV5-1 and TRBJ1-2, with unresolved D. CDR3 length: 12 residues. Trimming stripped 2 bases from V and 5 bases from J, with 7 bases between. The germline gives CDR1 SGHRS, CDR2 YFSETQ.

This chain joins TRBV28 and TRBJ1-2; TRBD1 is a possible D gene (5 bases). Looked up from germline, CDR1 is MDHEN and CDR2 is SYDVKM. CDR3 length: 15 amino acids. The ends were cut back, 8 bases at V and 4 bases at J, with 20 bases in the middle. CDR3 DNA: TGTGCCAGCGGGGGAGGGGCCCGCCTCACCTATGGCTACACCTTC. Translating it yields CASGGGARLTYGYTF.

This sequence joins TRBV2 and TRBJ2-3, with D possibly matching TRBD2 (5 bases). Germline CDR1 reads SNHLY; CDR2 reads FYNNEI. The CDR3 runs to 14 residues. Trimming took 6 bases from V and 2 from J, leaving 12 bases between them. CDR3 amino acids: CASSSGIYTDTQYF. DNA of the CDR3: TGTGCCAGCAGCTCCGGGATCTACACAGATACGCAGTATTTT.

V gene TRBV5-4 combines with J gene TRBJ2-5, with 8 bases identical to TRBD2. V lost 5 bases, J lost 2 bases, and 8 bases stayed unmatched. Germline CDR1 SGHNT, CDR2 YYREEE (reference sequence). This CDR3 is built from 15 residues. The CDR3 DNA sequence: TGTGCCAGCAGTTTAGGGATAGCGGGGCAAGAGACCCAGTACTTC. Its translation: CASSLGIAGQETQYF.

The rearrangement uses TRBV27 and TRBJ2-3; D possibly corresponds to TRBD1 (6 bases). V lost 4 bases to trimming and J lost 0 bases, with 8 bases between them. The CDR3 loop spans 14 amino acids. Germline V gives CDR1 MNHEY, CDR2 SMNVEV (reference sequence). CDR3 sequence: CASSYTGSTDTQYF. The CDR3 DNA reads TGTGCCAGCAGTTATACAGGGAGCACAGATACGCAGTATTTT.

The chain carries TRBV29-1 and TRBJ1-1; TRBD1 is a possible D gene (6 bases). Germline values: CDR1 SQVTM, CDR2 ANQGSEA. V shed 8 bases and J shed 1 base, with 14 bases lying between them. The CDR3 is 13 amino acids. CDR3 sequence reads: CSYRTVWNTEAFF. The CDR3 DNA reads TGCAGCTATCGGACAGTTTGGAACACTGAAGCTTTCTTT.

V gene TRBV15 combines with J gene TRBJ1-5; D is uncertain. CDR1 and CDR2 from the germline V gene are LNHNV and YYDKDF (reference sequence). Trimming shortened V by 0 bases and J by 0 bases, and 3 bases separated the two germline ends. The CDR3 contains 14 residues. Here the CDR3 reads CATSRDISNQPQHF. CDR3 bases: TGTGCCACCAGCAGAGATATTAGCAATCAGCCCCAGCATTTT. Full variable domain (missing parts from reference TRBV15 and TRBJ1-5): DAMVIQNPRYQVTQFGKPVTLSCSQTLNHNVMYWYQQKSSQAPKLLFHYYDKDFNNEADTPDNFQSRRPNTSFCFLDIRSPGLGDTAMYLCATSRDISNQPQHFGDGTRLSIL.

V and J are TRBV29-1 and TRBJ2-2, with D possibly matching TRBD1 (6 bases). CDR1 is SQVTM, CDR2 ANQGSEA, per germline. Trimming stripped 7 bases from V and 4 bases from J, with 16 bases between. The CDR3 is 14 amino acids. The CDR3 spells CSALGQGFTGELFF. The CDR3 coding sequence is TGCAGCGCCCTGGGGCAGGGGTTCACCGGGGAGCTGTTTTTT.

The J gene is TRBJ2-5, the V gene TRBV6-5; a possible D gene is TRBD2 (5 bases). This CDR3 has 14 amino acids. Germline lookup yields CDR1 MNHEY and CDR2 SVGAGI. V was pared by 7 bases and J by 3 bases, with 15 bases between. The CDR3 DNA reads TGTGCCAGCACCCCAGGAGGACCCAAAGAGACCCAGTACTTC. Protein sequence: CASTPGGPKETQYF.

The V gene is TRBV28, the J gene TRBJ1-6; D remains unclear. CDR3 length: 16 residues. CDR1 is MDHEN and CDR2 is SYDVKM in the germline V gene. Trimming removed 2 bases at V and 4 bases at J, with 12 bases between. The CDR3 sequence is CASSLRKGGYNSPLHF. The CDR3 DNA reads as TGTGCCAGCAGTTTAAGAAAGGGAGGGTATAATTCACCCCTCCACTTT.

The chain links TRBV4-2 to TRBJ1-6; 9 positions agree with TRBD1. In germline, CDR1 is LGHNA, CDR2 YNFKEQ. Losses at the gene ends were 6 bases for V and 7 bases for J; bases not matched to a gene: 4. CDR3 length equals 14 residues. The CDR3 region is CASRQGQGNSPLHF. CDR3 coding DNA: TGTGCCAGCAGGCAGGGACAGGGAAATTCACCCCTCCACTTT.

The chain uses TRBV18 and TRBJ1-2, with D possibly being TRBD1 (5 bases). V lost 3 bases and J lost 3, with 8 bases in between. Germline CDR1 and CDR2: KGHSH and LQKENI. The CDR3 is 13 amino acids. CDR3 bases: TGTGCCAGCTCACCGGAAGGGGACTATGGCTACACCTTC. The encoded protein is CASSPEGDYGYTF.

The rearrangement joins TRBV5-1 to TRBJ1-6; D gene unclear. The CDR3 has 15 amino acids. Germline V CDR1 and CDR2: SGHRS, YFSETQ. The V end was cut by 5 bases, the J end by 7 bases, with 16 bases between. The CDR3 DNA is TGCGCCAGCAGGTGGCGAGACACTCCAAATTCACCCCTCCACTTT. It translates to CASRWRDTPNSPLHF. Filled out from reference TRBV5-1 and TRBJ1-6, the complete variable domain reads KAGVTQTPRYLIKTRGQQVTLSCSPISGHRSVSWYQQTPGQGLQFLFEYFSETQRNKGNFPGRFSGRQFSNSRSEMNVSTLELGDSALYLCASRWRDTPNSPLHFGNGTRLTVT.

The CDR3 loop reads CASRNDRSSYNEQFF. As DNA, the CDR3 is TGTGCCAGCAGGAACGACAGGAGCTCCTACAATGAGCAGTTCTTC. The genes are TRBV6-5 and TRBJ2-1; D perhaps matches TRBD1 (6 bases). Between the trimmed V and J ends, which lost 6 bases and 0 bases, there was a span of 12 bases. Germline-derived CDR1 and CDR2 are MNHEY and SVGAGI. The CDR3 is made up of 15 amino acids.

The chain has TRBV18 and TRBJ1-2; D gene ambiguous. There are 14 residues in the CDR3. Germline CDR1 KGHSH, CDR2 LQKENI. Trimming left V 6 bases short and J 2 bases short, with 13 bases between. CDR3 sequence reads: CASSPASGNYGYTF. CDR3 coding DNA: TGTGCCAGCTCCCCAGCTTCAGGAAACTATGGCTACACCTTC. The whole variable domain, remainder taken from reference TRBV18 and TRBJ1-2, is NAGVMQNPRHLVRRRGQEARLRCSPMKGHSHVYWYRQLPEEGLKFMVYLQKENIIDESGMPKERFSAEFPKEGPSILRIQQVVRGDSAAYFCASSPASGNYGYTFGSGTRLTVV.

The chain carries TRBV10-2 and TRBJ1-3; D call uncertain. Trimming took off 2 bases at V and 0 bases at J, with 8 bases between the two ends. The CDR3 totals 15 residues. Germline loops: CDR1 WSHSY, CDR2 SAAADI. Here the CDR3 reads CASSETSTSGNTIYF. The DNA for the CDR3 is TGCGCCAGCAGTGAGACATCCACCTCTGGAAACACCATATATTTT.

The chain couples TRBV25-1 to TRBJ2-3, with D perhaps TRBD1 (5 bases). Trimming removed 4 bases from V and 4 bases from J, with 12 bases in between. This CDR3 spans 14 amino acids. Germline V gene lookup returns CDR1 MGHDK and CDR2 SYGVNS. CDR3 residues: CASSGPRVADTQYF. The CDR3 coding sequence is TGTGCCAGCAGTGGGCCCAGGGTCGCAGATACGCAGTATTTT.

The gene calls are TRBV6-5 and TRBJ1-1, with 9 nucleotides matching TRBD1. The CDR3 loop spans 15 amino acids. V lost 6 bases and J lost 0; bases outside the gene matches: 5. CDR1 and CDR2 (germline): MNHEY, SVGAGI. CDR3 sequence reads: CASRGQGKMNTEAFF. CDR3 coding DNA: TGTGCCAGCAGGGGACAGGGAAAAATGAACACTGAAGCTTTCTTT.